Below, one T cell receptor beta chain is given with its context. This clonotype was seen a few times. Its antigen is not yet known. No per-base quality is available; no much larger clone lies one base away. Looking up the germline V gene yields CDR1 SGHRS and CDR2 YFSETQ. Trimming removed 3 bases from V and 1 base from J; the gene matches leave 1 base unexplained. The CDR3 has 16 amino acids, counting the end cysteine and phenylalanine. Only the CDR3 DNA stays, 48 bases, in frame from base 1. This record comes from a study of response to subunit inactivated influenza vaccine (dated by TCRdb to 2016 to 2019). About the full investigation: Deep quantitative profiling of the T cell receptor repertoire was used in the study to follow responses to a trivalent subunit inactivated influenza vaccine. Findings and caveats that apply to the study as a whole: The authors suggested that each seasonal influenza vaccination may recruit only a limited number of new T cells.

The library was made by RT-PCR. The listed sequencing device is Illumina HiSeq 2500. Clones were called with MiXCR by TCRdb after fastp trimmed the public reads at Q25, and only in-frame beta chains were retained. CDR3 protein duplicates are merged, each entry listing the most common genes and DNA. The sample contains about 780,000 distinct CDR3 sequences, about a fifth of them found a single time. The ten largest clones capture under 13% of the sample. The receptor comes from a man aged 45-65 years who received an inactivated influenza vaccine. Donor details come from another sample of the same person, matched by shared clones. Recombination linked TRBV5-1 to TRBJ2-5; 15 central bases correspond to TRBD2. Here the sequenced sample was PBMCs from blood, taken roughly 5 days after vaccination. The base sequence is TGCGCCAGCAGCTGGACTAGCGGGAGGGCCCAAGAGACCCAGTACTTC. This codes for CASSWTSGRAQETQYF.